A selection of T cell receptor beta chains follows, all from one sample in a study of T cell changes during pregnancy in multiple sclerosis. The data were produced by immunoSEQ multiplex PCR, yet TCRdb's version contains in-frame clones alone and is incomplete. The sample has 30,000 to 45,000 clones; over 75% are singletons. The specimen was CD8+ T cells from peripheral blood mononuclear cells, collected before pregnancy. Receptors originate from a female donor with multiple sclerosis, enrolled in a pregnancy study. Each CDR3 is given with its conserved first and last residue. The D gene is left open where the match is weak. Only some rows state a clone size, as once, few, many or a class for expanded clones.

d_call j_call clone_size v_call cdr3_aa cdr3_nt
NA TRBJ1-2 NA TRBV5-8 CASSLREFENYGYTF TGTGCCAGCAGCTTAAGGGAGTTTGAAAACTATGGCTACACCTTC
NA TRBJ2-1 NA TRBV9 CASSKGGATEPEQFF TGTGCCAGCAGTAAAGGAGGAGCGACCGAACCTGAGCAGTTCTTC
TRBD2 TRBJ2-7 NA TRBV7-8 CASSPGHLILAGRSYEQYF TGTGCCAGCAGCCCCGGACACCTAATACTAGCGGGGCGATCCTACGAGCAGTACTTC
TRBD2 TRBJ2-7 NA TRBV27 CASSPPSGRASEQYF TGTGCCAGCAGTCCCCCCAGCGGGAGGGCCTCCGAGCAGTACTTC
TRBD2 TRBJ2-5 once TRBV29-1 CSVADSLAGGMETQYF TGCAGCGTTGCGGATTCACTAGCGGGAGGGATGGAGACCCAGTACTTC
TRBD1 TRBJ2-3 NA TRBV5-5 CASGTGPRTDTQYF TGTGCCAGCGGGACAGGACCCCGCACAGATACGCAGTATTTT
NA TRBJ1-1 NA TRBV11-2 CASSLLGGTEAFF TGTGCCAGCAGCTTACTGGGAGGGACTGAAGCTTTCTTT
NA TRBJ2-1 NA TRBV27 CASSFGGPDNEQFF TGTGCCAGCAGTTTTGGAGGCCCAGACAATGAGCAGTTCTTC
TRBD1 TRBJ1-2 NA TRBV2 CARRGTGTYGYTF TGTGCCAGGAGGGGGACAGGAACCTATGGCTACACCTTC
TRBD2 TRBJ2-1 NA TRBV11-2 CASSLAAGGPYNEQFF TGTGCCAGCAGCTTAGCAGCGGGGGGGCCTTACAATGAGCAGTTCTTC
NA TRBJ1-2 NA TRBV27 CASSSRGYNYGYTF TGTGCCAGCAGTTCAAGGGGGTACAACTATGGCTACACCTTC
NA TRBJ2-1 NA TRBV5-1 CASSLTSSYNEQFF TGCGCCAGCAGCCTGACTAGCTCCTACAATGAGCAGTTCTTC
NA TRBJ1-1 NA TRBV5-1 CASSLGYGGRGNTEAFF TGCGCCAGCAGCTTGGGTTACGGGGGGCGGGGGAACACTGAAGCTTTCTTT
TRBD2 TRBJ2-7 once TRBV4-1 CASSQTGTTYEQYF TGCGCCAGCAGCCAAACCGGGACTACCTACGAGCAGTACTTC
TRBD2 TRBJ2-3 NA TRBV2 CASSEVSPAGGFTDTQYF TGTGCCAGCAGTGAAGTTTCCCCTGCGGGAGGGTTCACAGATACGCAGTATTTT
TRBD1 TRBJ2-3 once TRBV5-4 CASSFWTGDTDTQYF TGTGCCAGCAGCTTCTGGACAGGGGACACAGATACGCAGTATTTT
TRBD2 TRBJ2-7 NA TRBV27 CASSSLRREGPGEQYF TGTGCCAGCAGTTCCCTCCGACGGGAGGGCCCGGGAGAGCAGTACTTC
TRBD2 TRBJ2-1 NA TRBV19 CASSMGTRNEQFF TGTGCCAGTAGTATGGGGACTAGAAATGAGCAGTTCTTC
TRBD1 TRBJ2-1 NA TRBV7-8 CASSFTGDHNEQFF TGTGCCAGCAGCTTCACAGGGGACCACAATGAGCAGTTCTTC
NA TRBJ2-1 NA TRBV5-1 CASSTIGGTDYNEQFF TGCGCCAGCAGCACCATCGGAGGGACGGATTACAATGAGCAGTTCTTC
NA TRBJ2-7 NA TRBV7-9 CASSGQSPTFYEQYF TGTGCCAGCAGCGGACAGTCCCCAACCTTCTACGAGCAGTACTTC
NA TRBJ2-2 NA TRBV9 CASSAAIGELFF TGTGCCAGCAGCGCCGCGATCGGGGAGCTGTTTTTT
NA TRBJ2-7 NA TRBV5-1 CASSLGAGFSYEQYF TGCGCCAGCAGCTTGGGAGCGGGTTTTTCCTACGAGCAGTACTTC
NA TRBJ1-2 NA TRBV11-2 CASSLYAGPMYGYTF TGTGCCAGCAGCTTATATGCAGGGCCGATGTATGGCTACACCTTC
NA TRBJ1-6 once TRBV27 CASSLTGLSSPLHF TGTGCCAGCAGCTTGACAGGTTTGAGTTCACCCCTCCACTTT
NA TRBJ2-6 NA TRBV6-5 CASSRTTDGANVLTF TGTGCCAGCAGTCGCACCACTGATGGGGCCAACGTCCTGACTTTC
NA TRBJ1-4 NA TRBV28 CASSLGDSTNEKLFF TGTGCCAGCAGTTTAGGGGACTCAACTAATGAAAAACTGTTTTTT
NA TRBJ2-1 once TRBV2 CASFERDNEQFF TGTGCCAGCTTTGAACGGGACAATGAGCAGTTCTTC
TRBD2 TRBJ2-5 NA TRBV4-1 CASSQTPPAGVGETQYF TGCGCCAGCAGCCAGACCCCCCCCGCGGGAGTTGGGGAGACCCAGTACTTC
NA TRBJ2-2 NA TRBV11-3 CASSPTPGTGELFF TGTGCCAGCAGCCCCACCCCGGGTACCGGGGAGCTGTTTTTT
NA TRBJ1-2 NA TRBV27 CASSLAGQLYGYTF TGTGCCAGCAGTTTAGCAGGACAGCTTTATGGCTACACCTTC
NA TRBJ2-7 NA TRBV15 CATSRDQGYEQYF TGTGCCACCAGCAGAGATCAGGGTTACGAGCAGTACTTC
NA TRBJ2-1 once TRBV7-9 CASSFGGITEQFF TGTGCCAGCAGCTTTGGGGGGATAACTGAGCAGTTCTTC
TRBD1 TRBJ1-1 few TRBV28 CASWTGTMNTEAFF TGTGCCAGCTGGACAGGAACTATGAACACTGAAGCTTTCTTT
NA TRBJ1-2 NA TRBV11-2 CASSIGTGNYGYTF TGTGCCAGCAGCATAGGGACGGGAAACTATGGCTACACCTTC
TRBD1 TRBJ2-1 once TRBV7-9 CASSLGTGDYNEQFF TGTGCCAGCAGCTTAGGGACAGGGGACTACAATGAGCAGTTCTTC
NA TRBJ2-1 NA TRBV7-8 CASSLPRDRIANEQFF TGTGCCAGCAGCTTACCGCGGGATAGGATCGCCAATGAGCAGTTCTTC
NA TRBJ2-2 NA TRBV18 CASSPAENTGELFF TGTGCCAGCTCACCTGCAGAGAACACCGGGGAGCTGTTTTTT
TRBD1 TRBJ2-1 NA TRBV28 CASSSRTGNNEQFF TGTGCCAGCAGTTCTCGGACAGGGAACAATGAGCAGTTCTTC
TRBD1 TRBJ1-2 NA TRBV28 CASSLFTGQGASGYTF TGTGCCAGCAGTTTATTTACTGGACAGGGGGCGAGTGGCTACACCTTC
NA TRBJ2-7 NA TRBV27 CAPLGYEQYF TGTGCCCCACTTGGCTACGAGCAGTACTTC
TRBD2 TRBJ2-1 NA TRBV27 CASSRLGTSGRHNEQFF TGTGCCAGCTCTCGACTTGGGACTAGCGGGAGGCACAATGAGCAGTTCTTC
NA TRBJ1-2 NA TRBV6-5 CASSGGQSYGYTF TGTGCCAGCAGTGGGGGACAATCCTATGGCTACACCTTC
NA TRBJ2-7 NA TRBV4-1 CASSVDRLDEQYF TGCGCCAGCAGTGTCGACAGGTTGGACGAGCAGTACTTC
NA TRBJ2-7 NA TRBV7-8 CASSPGEGRTREQYF TGTGCCAGCAGCCCCGGGGAAGGCAGGACCCGCGAGCAGTACTTC
TRBD1 TRBJ2-1 NA TRBV28 CASSLYGQGDDEQFF TGTGCCAGCAGTTTATATGGACAGGGGGATGATGAGCAGTTCTTC
NA TRBJ2-7 NA TRBV28 CASSFGVGEQYF TGTGCCAGCAGTTTTGGTGTCGGCGAGCAGTACTTC
NA TRBJ2-7 NA TRBV5-4 CASSLSELAYEQYF TGTGCCAGCAGCTTGTCTGAACTAGCCTACGAGCAGTACTTC
NA TRBJ2-7 NA TRBV4-1 CASSQDLSPGYEQYF TGCGCCAGCAGCCAAGATCTATCCCCTGGTTACGAGCAGTACTTC
NA TRBJ1-2 once TRBV4-1 CASSPRDNLNYGYTF TGCGCCAGCAGCCCCCGGGACAATCTTAACTATGGCTACACCTTC